This TCR beta chain was found in a study of spatial heterogeneity in lung cancer. Study-wide background: The count of detected beta-chain sequences consistently exceeded that of alpha-chain sequences.

At least ten counts were recorded for this clonotype. Its antigen remains unidentified. Study results and caveats: Tumor TCRs that were ubiquitous and expanded showed up in blood more at resection than follow-up.

Germline V gives CDR1 MDHEN, CDR2 SYDVKM. Deletions cut 8 bases from V and 0 bases from J, with 8 bases between. The length of the CDR3 is 14 residues. Time point indicated: sample taken at primary tumor resection. Donors were 72 untreated early-stage non-small cell lung cancer patients. Whole RNA came from tumor, nontumor lung or frozen PBMC and was sequenced without being sorted. TCRdb re-called the 5' RACE reads with MiXCR, one entry per CDR3 protein. The sample yields tens of thousands of distinct CDR3 sequences, 6.5% to 7% seen once. This sequence originates from a female donor with early-stage non-small cell lung cancer. The rearrangement uses TRBV28 and TRBJ1-6, with D uncertain. The source was PBMCs, collected at surgery. The CDR3 nucleotides are TGTGCCAGCGCTATGGGCTCCTATAATTCACCCCTCCACTTT. It codes for CASAMGSYNSPLHF.